This T cell receptor beta chain was found in a study of blood T cell repertoires in COVID-19. Using immunoSEQ multiplex PCR, the repertoire was profiled, and TCRdb retains in-frame clones only, with some absent. The sample consists of tens of thousands of clones, over 70% of them appearing once. This CDR3 is built from 15 residues. The trim removed 6 bases at V and 8 bases at J, leaving 11 bases unmatched. Germline V gene lookup returns CDR1 SNHLY and CDR2 FYNNEI. The receptor comes from a man aged 50 to 60 with active COVID-19. Sample: peripheral blood. This chain connects TRBV2 to TRBJ2-2; TRBD2 aligns across 8 bases. CDR3 DNA: TGTGCCAGCAGCTTAGCGGGGAGTCAAGCGGGGGAGCTGTTTTTT. Translated: CASSLAGSQAGELFF.